The 5 T cell receptor beta chains below come from one sample, sequenced in a study of brain T cells in children with intractable seizures (dated by TCRdb to about 2021). The time point label corresponds to: blood from clinic visit 5 months post-surgery; TSC patient then seizure free. Library preparation employed the immunoSEQ multiplex PCR assay. Here the immuneACCESS table is served through TCRdb, limited to in-frame sequences with V and J called. Missing clones are a known gap in these copies; in checked studies unresolved V genes cover under half, and the rest lacks a known reason. This sample gives around 340,000 clones in total; roughly 93% of them show up just once. The ten most abundant clones make up roughly 5.7% of the sample. This specimen was peripheral blood, taken less than 6 months after surgery. Receptors originate from a boy under two years old with tuberous sclerosis and intractable seizures.

The chain recombines TRBV11-1 with TRBJ2-7; the D call may be TRBD1 or TRBD2 (5 bases each). In germline, CDR1 is SGHAT, CDR2 FQDESV (reference sequence). V lost 5 bases to trimming and J lost 3 bases, with 20 bases between them. The CDR3 is 16 residues long. CDR3 sequence (DNA): TGTGCCAGCAGCCGGACGACGGGGACCCCCCTCTACGAGCAGTACTTC. Amino acid sequence: CASSRTTGTPLYEQYF. Filled out from reference TRBV11-1 and TRBJ2-7, the complete variable domain reads EAEVAQSPRYKITEKSQAVAFWCDPISGHATLYWYRQILGQGPELLVQFQDESVVDDSQLPKDRFSAERLKGVDSTLKIQPAELGDSAMYLCASSRTTGTPLYEQYFGPGTRLTVT.

The V call is TRBV19, the J call TRBJ2-5; D not certain. V lost 3 bases and J 1 base, leaving 15 bases between the germline ends. This CDR3 is built from 16 residues. Germline CDR1 reads LNHDA; CDR2 reads SQIVND (reference sequence). The CDR3 loop is CASSMAGLRRQETQYF. CDR3 nucleotides: TGTGCCAGTAGTATGGCCGGGCTTAGACGCCAAGAGACCCAGTACTTC.

The chain recombines TRBV11-2 with TRBJ2-1, with 12 bases aligning to TRBD2. The junction had 7 bases not matched to a gene; V was cut back by 8 bases and J by 5 bases. Germline assignment: CDR1 SGHAT and CDR2 FQNNGV. The CDR3 runs to 15 residues. CDR3 coding DNA: TGTGCCAGCTTCAGTTGGACTAGCGGGAACAATGAGCAGTTCTTC. This sequence encodes CASFSWTSGNNEQFF.

V usage is TRBV4-1 and J usage is TRBJ1-1, with a weak D call TRBD1 (5 bases). The germline V gene encodes CDR1 MGHRA and CDR2 YSYEKL. This CDR3 is built from 20 residues. Trimming cost V 0 bases and J 1 base, with 24 bases left between them. The CDR3 region has the DNA TGCGCCAGCAGCCAAGATCGACAAGGGCTAGAGCCAGGGACGAACACTGAAGCTTTCTTT. Protein: CASSQDRQGLEPGTNTEAFF.

The CDR3 loop is CATSSYGGSNEKLFF. CDR3 nucleotides: TGTGCCACCAGTTCATATGGGGGCTCTAATGAAAAACTGTTTTTT. The V call is TRBV15, the J call TRBJ1-4; TRBD1 might be the D (6 bases). The germline V gene has CDR1 LNHNV and CDR2 YYDKDF (reference sequence). Trimming stripped 6 bases from V and 3 bases from J, with 14 bases between. This CDR3 comprises 15 residues.